This TCR beta chain was found in a study of T cell responses to AZD1222 COVID-19 vaccine. Study-wide results and limits: Donors, mostly white British, included more females; clonal diversity was possibly underestimated. Only a handful of individuals given AZD1222 were seropositive at baseline. The peak T cell response came first, and repertoires were sampled only after it. A reported finding is that nearly half of spike-specific TCRs target unmutated variant regions.

Method: immunoSEQ multiplex PCR; TCRdb's copy keeps in-frame clones and lacks some. The sample comprises about 75,000 clones, 88% of which are singletons, and 10% rests with the top ten. This clone was detected only once. Its specificity is not known. Germline loops: CDR1 MNHEY, CDR2 SVGAGI. This CDR3 spans 13 amino acids. The ends were cut back, 6 bases at V and 2 bases at J, with 7 bases in the middle. The chain joins TRBV6-5 to TRBJ1-4; a possible D gene is TRBD1 (6 bases). The sample consisted of peripheral blood, taken 28 days after the second dose of the MenACWY control vaccine. This clonotype was obtained from an adult who received the MenACWY meningococcal vaccine as a control. Here the CDR3 DNA reads TGTGCCAGCAGGCAGGGGACTAATGAAAAACTGTTTTTT. This translates into CASRQGTNEKLFF.